Listed below are T cell receptor beta chains from one sample, sequenced in a study of response to subunit inactivated influenza vaccine. TCRdb analysed the RT-PCR reads with MiXCR anew, one entry per CDR3 protein. The sample carries about 800,000 distinct CDR3 sequences, over 20% recorded once. The specimen was PBMCs from blood, collected 4 to 6 days after vaccination. The receptors stem from a man aged 45-65 years who received an inactivated influenza vaccine. Each CDR3 is given with its conserved first and last residue. D genes are given only for firm matches. The listing skips clone size in some rows; elsewhere it reads once, few, many or a size class.

j_call: TRBJ1-1
d_call: NA
v_call: TRBV5-8
clone_size: NA
cdr3_aa: CASSYRTANTEAFF
cdr3_nt: TGTGCCAGCAGTTATAGGACAGCCAACACTGAAGCTTTCTTT

j_call: TRBJ2-3
d_call: NA
v_call: TRBV20-1
clone_size: NA
cdr3_aa: CSATPRTDTQYF
cdr3_nt: TGCAGTGCTACGCCACGCACAGATACGCAGTATTTT

j_call: TRBJ1-4
d_call: NA
v_call: TRBV7-2
clone_size: NA
cdr3_aa: CASSLVPGPNEKLFF
cdr3_nt: TGTGCCAGCAGCTTAGTTCCAGGGCCTAATGAAAAACTGTTTTTT

j_call: TRBJ2-3
d_call: TRBD1
v_call: TRBV5-1
clone_size: NA
cdr3_aa: CASSLWGQGTDTQYF
cdr3_nt: TGCGCCAGCAGCTTGTGGGGACAGGGCACAGATACGCAGTATTTT

j_call: TRBJ2-3
d_call: NA
v_call: TRBV10-3
clone_size: NA
cdr3_aa: CAISESRQPRTDTQYF
cdr3_nt: TGTGCCATCAGTGAGTCGAGGCAACCTAGAACAGATACGCAGTATTTT

j_call: TRBJ2-1
d_call: NA
v_call: TRBV20-1
clone_size: NA
cdr3_aa: CSAPRDTGSYNEQFF
cdr3_nt: TGCAGTGCTCCGCGAGATACCGGCTCCTACAATGAGCAGTTCTTC

j_call: TRBJ2-3
d_call: TRBD1
v_call: TRBV20-1
clone_size: few
cdr3_aa: CSARDVERGRTDTQYF
cdr3_nt: TGCAGTGCTAGAGATGTAGAGAGGGGGCGGACAGATACGCAGTATTTT

j_call: TRBJ1-6
d_call: NA
v_call: TRBV25-1
clone_size: NA
cdr3_aa: CASSAGTSNSPLHF
cdr3_nt: TGTGCCAGCAGCGCCGGGACAAGTAATTCACCCCTCCACTTT

j_call: TRBJ2-1
d_call: NA
v_call: TRBV18
clone_size: few
cdr3_aa: CASSPPGMPGEQFF
cdr3_nt: TGTGCCAGCTCACCCCCAGGGATGCCTGGAGAGCAGTTCTTC

j_call: TRBJ2-2
d_call: TRBD1
v_call: TRBV4-1
clone_size: few
cdr3_aa: CASSQTGQTGELFF
cdr3_nt: TGCGCCAGCAGCCAGACAGGGCAAACCGGGGAGCTGTTTTTT

j_call: TRBJ2-5
d_call: NA
v_call: TRBV7-8
clone_size: few
cdr3_aa: CASVSAGQETQYF
cdr3_nt: TGTGCCAGCGTCTCGGCAGGCCAAGAGACCCAGTACTTC

j_call: TRBJ2-3
d_call: NA
v_call: TRBV20-1
clone_size: few
cdr3_aa: CSARDNLGAPGDTQYF
cdr3_nt: TGCAGTGCTAGAGATAATCTGGGGGCGCCTGGAGATACGCAGTATTTT

j_call: TRBJ1-5
d_call: TRBD1
v_call: TRBV28
clone_size: NA
cdr3_aa: CASSFRDRDQPQHF
cdr3_nt: TGTGCCAGCAGTTTCCGGGACAGGGATCAGCCCCAGCATTTT

j_call: TRBJ2-3
d_call: TRBD2
v_call: TRBV20-1
clone_size: few
cdr3_aa: CSARDHSSGGRTDTQYF
cdr3_nt: TGCAGTGCTAGAGATCATTCTAGCGGGGGTCGCACAGATACGCAGTATTTT

j_call: TRBJ2-7
d_call: NA
v_call: TRBV6-1
clone_size: NA
cdr3_aa: CASSVSDTFMAFPYEQYF
cdr3_nt: TGTGCCAGCAGTGTGTCGGACACCTTCATGGCTTTCCCCTACGAGCAGTACTTC

j_call: TRBJ2-1
d_call: TRBD1
v_call: TRBV15
clone_size: few
cdr3_aa: CATSRGTGYNEQFF
cdr3_nt: TGTGCCACCAGCAGAGGGACAGGCTACAATGAGCAGTTCTTC

j_call: TRBJ2-5
d_call: NA
v_call: TRBV5-1
clone_size: NA
cdr3_aa: CASSPNPLETQYF
cdr3_nt: TGCGCCAGCAGCCCTAATCCCCTGGAGACCCAGTACTTC

j_call: TRBJ2-5
d_call: NA
v_call: TRBV29-1
clone_size: many
cdr3_aa: CSVGQNQETQYF
cdr3_nt: TGCAGCGTTGGGCAGAATCAAGAGACCCAGTACTTC

j_call: TRBJ1-3
d_call: NA
v_call: TRBV4-3
clone_size: NA
cdr3_aa: CASSRDKSSGNTIYF
cdr3_nt: TGCGCCAGCAGCCGAGACAAGAGCTCTGGAAACACCATATATTTT

j_call: TRBJ1-6
d_call: NA
v_call: TRBV7-9
clone_size: NA
cdr3_aa: CASSFPDSPGNSPLHF
cdr3_nt: TGTGCCAGCAGCTTCCCGGACAGCCCGGGGAATTCACCCCTCCACTTT

j_call: TRBJ1-1
d_call: NA
v_call: TRBV10-3
clone_size: few
cdr3_aa: CAIRSNTEAFF
cdr3_nt: TGTGCCATCAGGTCGAACACTGAAGCTTTCTTT

j_call: TRBJ2-4
d_call: NA
v_call: TRBV5-5
clone_size: few
cdr3_aa: CASSLLWAQAKNIQYF
cdr3_nt: TGTGCCAGCAGCTTGTTGTGGGCGCAAGCCAAAAACATTCAGTACTTC

j_call: TRBJ1-2
d_call: NA
v_call: TRBV20-1
clone_size: few
cdr3_aa: CSASWPDHYGYTF
cdr3_nt: TGCAGTGCTAGTTGGCCGGATCACTATGGCTACACCTTC

j_call: TRBJ2-3
d_call: NA
v_call: TRBV7-9
clone_size: NA
cdr3_aa: CASSLARTDLTDTQYF
cdr3_nt: TGTGCCAGCAGCTTAGCAAGGACAGACCTCACAGATACGCAGTATTTT

j_call: TRBJ2-3
d_call: NA
v_call: TRBV7-9
clone_size: few
cdr3_aa: CASSVSLDTQYF
cdr3_nt: TGTGCCAGCAGCGTGTCCTTAGATACGCAGTATTTT

j_call: TRBJ2-3
d_call: TRBD2
v_call: TRBV28
clone_size: few
cdr3_aa: CASSLWSSGNPDTQYF
cdr3_nt: TGTGCCAGCAGTTTATGGTCTAGCGGGAACCCAGATACGCAGTATTTT

j_call: TRBJ2-7
d_call: NA
v_call: TRBV14
clone_size: once
cdr3_aa: CASRAEGSEQYF
cdr3_nt: TGTGCCAGCCGGGCCGAGGGGAGTGAGCAGTACTTC

j_call: TRBJ2-1
d_call: TRBD1
v_call: TRBV20-1
clone_size: few
cdr3_aa: CSTGQGWNNEQFF
cdr3_nt: TGCAGTACCGGACAGGGCTGGAACAATGAGCAGTTCTTC

j_call: TRBJ1-5
d_call: NA
v_call: TRBV6-2/TRBV6-3
clone_size: few
cdr3_aa: CASRVRGEDQPQHF
cdr3_nt: TGTGCCAGCAGGGTGAGGGGGGAAGACCAGCCCCAGCATTTT

j_call: TRBJ2-3
d_call: TRBD2
v_call: TRBV20-1
clone_size: NA
cdr3_aa: CSALRMGLAADTQYF
cdr3_nt: TGCAGTGCCCTGAGGATGGGACTAGCGGCAGATACGCAGTATTTT

j_call: TRBJ1-4
d_call: TRBD1
v_call: TRBV5-1
clone_size: NA
cdr3_aa: CASSHRTGGGTNEKLFF
cdr3_nt: TGCGCCAGCAGCCACCGGACAGGAGGGGGAACTAATGAAAAACTGTTTTTT

j_call: TRBJ1-2
d_call: NA
v_call: TRBV28
clone_size: few
cdr3_aa: CASSLIAGRIGGYTF
cdr3_nt: TGTGCCAGCAGTTTAATCGCGGGTCGCATTGGCGGCTACACCTTC

j_call: TRBJ2-2
d_call: TRBD2
v_call: TRBV6-5
clone_size: few
cdr3_aa: CASSYSISAGNLGELFF
cdr3_nt: TGTGCCAGCAGTTACTCTATATCAGCGGGGAACCTCGGGGAGCTGTTTTTT

j_call: TRBJ2-3
d_call: TRBD1
v_call: TRBV20-1
clone_size: few
cdr3_aa: CSAPLFGTGPDTQYF
cdr3_nt: TGCAGTGCCCCCTTATTTGGGACAGGGCCAGATACGCAGTATTTT

j_call: TRBJ2-3
d_call: NA
v_call: TRBV20-1
clone_size: NA
cdr3_aa: CSARGPRRSTDTQYF
cdr3_nt: TGCAGTGCTAGGGGGCCCAGGCGTAGCACAGATACGCAGTATTTT

j_call: TRBJ2-3
d_call: NA
v_call: TRBV20-1
clone_size: few
cdr3_aa: CSARPRTDTQYF
cdr3_nt: TGCAGTGCACGGCCGCGCACAGATACGCAGTATTTT

j_call: TRBJ2-1
d_call: TRBD1
v_call: TRBV20-1
clone_size: many
cdr3_aa: CSASRQGLRNEQFF
cdr3_nt: TGCAGTGCTAGCAGACAGGGCCTTAGAAATGAGCAGTTCTTC

j_call: TRBJ1-6
d_call: TRBD1
v_call: TRBV5-5
clone_size: few
cdr3_aa: CASSGGQSMNSPLHF
cdr3_nt: TGTGCCAGCAGCGGGGGACAGTCAATGAATTCACCCCTCCACTTT

j_call: TRBJ1-6
d_call: TRBD1
v_call: TRBV20-1
clone_size: many
cdr3_aa: CSARWMTGVNSPLHF
cdr3_nt: TGCAGTGCTAGATGGATGACAGGGGTCAATTCACCCCTCCACTTT

j_call: TRBJ2-1
d_call: NA
v_call: TRBV7-9
clone_size: NA
cdr3_aa: CASSNTGGGEQFF
cdr3_nt: TGTGCCAGCAGCAACACAGGGGGGGGTGAGCAGTTCTTC

j_call: TRBJ1-6
d_call: NA
v_call: TRBV3-1
clone_size: NA
cdr3_aa: CASSQEGGSPLHF
cdr3_nt: TGTGCCAGCAGCCAAGAAGGGGGTTCACCCCTCCACTTT

j_call: TRBJ2-1
d_call: TRBD1
v_call: TRBV29-1
clone_size: many
cdr3_aa: CSVPNRGNEQFF
cdr3_nt: TGCAGCGTTCCAAACAGGGGGAATGAGCAGTTCTTC

j_call: TRBJ2-3
d_call: NA
v_call: TRBV5-1
clone_size: NA
cdr3_aa: CASSLEAGTTDTQYF
cdr3_nt: TGCGCCAGCAGCTTGGAGGCGGGAACCACAGATACGCAGTATTTT

j_call: TRBJ2-3
d_call: NA
v_call: TRBV5-1
clone_size: many
cdr3_aa: CASSLGGVRTDTQYF
cdr3_nt: TGCGCCAGCAGCTTAGGGGGAGTTCGGACAGATACGCAGTATTTT

j_call: TRBJ1-2
d_call: NA
v_call: TRBV19
clone_size: NA
cdr3_aa: CASSITRNYGYTF
cdr3_nt: TGTGCCAGTAGTATCACCAGAAACTATGGCTACACCTTC